The rows below give T cell receptor beta chains drawn from one sample of a study of shared clonotypes between healthy human individuals. The method was immunoSEQ multiplex PCR; TCRdb's version includes in-frame clones alone and lacks a portion of them. The data contain more than 2,000,000 clones, 90% to 95% of them singletons. Sequencing was done on a sample of naive CD4+ T cells sorted from blood. The receptors come from a man between 18 and 35 years old in good health. Both conserved end residues are part of each CDR3.

v_gene: TRBV5-1
j_gene: TRBJ2-7
CDR3aa: CASVGEQYF

v_gene: TRBV7-2
j_gene: TRBJ2-3
CDR3aa: CASSAGTSTDTQYF

v_gene: TRBV7-9
j_gene: TRBJ1-4
CDR3aa: CASSSGGLTNEKLFF

v_gene: TRBV5-1
j_gene: TRBJ2-5
CDR3aa: CASSSGLAGNQETQYF

v_gene: TRBV5-8
j_gene: TRBJ1-6
CDR3aa: CASRPGSSPLHF

v_gene: TRBV5-1
j_gene: TRBJ2-5
CDR3aa: CASSPGTGMETQYF

v_gene: TRBV5-1
j_gene: TRBJ2-6
CDR3aa: CASSGQAKSSGANVLTF

v_gene: TRBV5-4
j_gene: TRBJ2-5
CDR3aa: CASRPGPQETQYF

v_gene: TRBV5-1
j_gene: TRBJ2-7
CDR3aa: CASSKNGYEQYF

v_gene: TRBV7-9
j_gene: TRBJ2-7
CDR3aa: CASSHGPYEQYF

v_gene: TRBV19
j_gene: TRBJ1-3
CDR3aa: CASSIPGNTIYF

v_gene: TRBV30
j_gene: TRBJ1-2
CDR3aa: CALTGPNYSYGYTF

v_gene: TRBV5-6
j_gene: TRBJ1-2
CDR3aa: CASSLGVAGYTF

v_gene: TRBV5-6
j_gene: TRBJ1-2
CDR3aa: CASSSDGNYGYTF

v_gene: TRBV10-3
j_gene: TRBJ1-2
CDR3aa: CAISDPGGGYTF

v_gene: TRBV19
j_gene: TRBJ1-5
CDR3aa: CASSPADGTNFRQPQHF

v_gene: TRBV7-9
j_gene: TRBJ1-5
CDR3aa: CASSLAGFGGQPQHF

v_gene: TRBV4-3
j_gene: TRBJ2-1
CDR3aa: CASSQDRAGLNEQFF

v_gene: TRBV2
j_gene: TRBJ2-3
CDR3aa: CASTLTAPDTQYF

v_gene: TRBV29-1
j_gene: TRBJ2-1
CDR3aa: CSVEKGTNEQFF

v_gene: TRBV19
j_gene: TRBJ2-7
CDR3aa: CASTPRGSYEQYF

v_gene: TRBV25-1
j_gene: TRBJ1-4
CDR3aa: CAIQDSFNEKLFF